This T cell receptor (beta chain) was recovered during a study of cytomegalovirus exposure and HLA in healthy donors. As for the study in general: A prior analysis found 100 million to 140 million unique TCR beta sequences from some 200 million T cells.

Notes on the study in general: In an earlier analysis, about 87% or about 30%: the productive usage of most TCR beta V segments. 16,951 TCR beta sequences were associated with HLA alleles at 0.05 false discovery rate in a later analysis.

The V gene end was trimmed by 6 bases and the J gene end by 6 bases; junction bases not matched to a gene: 8. Germline CDR1 is MNHEY and CDR2 is SVGAGI. The CDR3 is 14 amino acids. Comments on this clone: The target antigen is unknown.

Researchers ran the PCR with 60 Vbeta and 13 Jbeta primers. Using immunoSEQ multiplex PCR, the repertoire was profiled, and TCRdb retains in-frame clones only, with some absent. Among around 120,000 clones listed, around 80% were seen once. V is TRBV6-5 and J is TRBJ1-2; 9 bases line up with TRBD1. Sample: PBMCs. This TCR was recovered from a woman aged 40 to 50 in good health and CMV-seronegative. The CDR3 here is CASSPGQGIDGYTF. CDR3 coding DNA: TGTGCCAGCAGCCCAGGACAGGGGATTGATGGCTACACCTTC.